This T cell receptor beta chain was sequenced in a study of T cells in Graves' hyperthyroidism and ophthalmopathy. Looking at the study overall: Sampling of peripheral blood happened at initial diagnosis, prior to any treatment.

Whole-study findings and limits: Among thyroid clonotypes expanded above 0.001, most also appeared in blood.

Orbital computed tomography and thyroid ultrasound, together with serum TRAb and thyroxine and clinical symptoms, were used for diagnoses. This clonotype was recorded many times. Its target is unknown. Amplification of TCR beta CDR3 regions used RNA as the template. The HTBI set primed first-round TCR CDR3 RT-PCR. TCRdb re-called the multiplex PCR reads with MiXCR, one entry per CDR3 protein. The table lists some 380,000 distinct CDR3 sequences, about 13% of them singletons. The CDR3 extends over 15 amino acids. The V end was cut by 4 bases, the J end by 4 bases, with 14 bases between. Germline CDR1 MDHEN, CDR2 SYDVKM.

The chain recombines TRBV28 with TRBJ2-1; a weak D match, TRBD2 (5 bases). The sequencing sample was made of blood. The TCR was taken from a man aged 30 to 39 with Graves' hyperthyroidism that later progressed to Graves' ophthalmopathy. In DNA form, the CDR3 reads TGTGCCAGCAGTTCTCGGGGTTACGATTACAATGAGCAGTTCTTC. Encoded protein: CASSSRGYDYNEQFF.